Following are 11 T cell receptor beta chains from one sample sequenced in a study of blood T cell repertoires in COVID-19. Method: immunoSEQ multiplex PCR; TCRdb's copy keeps in-frame clones and lacks some. The sample includes fewer than 250,000 clones, 86% of them seen just once. The sequencing input was peripheral blood. These receptors were taken from a woman aged 80 or over with COVID-19, enrolled during active disease.

V gene TRBV6-6 combines with J gene TRBJ1-3; TRBD1 matches 10 bases. Germline V gene lookup returns CDR1 MNHNY and CDR2 SVGAGI (reference sequence). This CDR3 contains 19 residues. With V trimmed by 5 bases and J by 1 base, 14 bases remained unmatched. CDR3 nucleotide sequence: TGTGCCAGCAGTCCGGGACAGGGGACGAGTGTGTTGTCTGGAAACACCATATATTTT. Residues: CASSPGQGTSVLSGNTIYF.

CDR3 region: CASSFYTTSGGRRDTQYF. The DNA of the CDR3 is TGTGCCAGCAGCTTTTATACGACTAGCGGGGGGCGAAGAGATACGCAGTATTTT. The V call is TRBV7-2, the J call TRBJ2-3, with TRBD2 matching 13 bases. The CDR3 extends over 18 amino acids. In germline, CDR1 is SGHTA, CDR2 FQGNSA. V was clipped by 3 bases and J by 5 bases; unmatched bases: 11.

The rearrangement joins TRBV5-4 to TRBJ1-2; 12 bases map to TRBD1. Germline CDR1 reads SGHNT; CDR2 reads YYREEE (reference sequence). The CDR3 sequence is 15 residues long. V lost 4 bases to trimming and J lost 7 bases; unmatched junction nucleotides: 8. The CDR3 bases are TGTGCCAGCAGCGGGGGGGACAGGGGGCACGCTGGCTACACCTTC. Encoded protein: CASSGGDRGHAGYTF.

The J gene is TRBJ2-7, the V gene TRBV15, with 8 positions matching TRBD2. From germline, CDR1 is LNHNV and CDR2 YYDKDF (reference sequence). CDR3 length: 15 residues. V shed 1 base, J shed 5 bases, and the junction held 7 bases outside the gene matches. The CDR3 DNA is TGTGCCACCAGCAGAGGGGCCGGGGGGGTCGACGAGCAGTACTTC. Translation: CATSRGAGGVDEQYF.

This sequence joins TRBV19 and TRBJ1-1; D is unclear. V lost 5 bases and J 11 bases, leaving 15 bases between the germline ends. The CDR3 extends over 12 amino acids. From germline, CDR1 is LNHDA and CDR2 SQIVND (reference sequence). CDR3 DNA sequence: TGTGCCAGTAGTTCCGCGAACCGTTGGGCTTTCTTT. Its protein is CASSSANRWAFF.

This clone was seen just once. The sample has other DNA sequences that encode this CDR3 too. The gene calls are TRBV5-1 and TRBJ1-1; D unclear. Per germline, CDR1 SGHRS and CDR2 YFSETQ. The V and J ends lost 0 bases and 0 bases respectively, with 6 bases between them. CDR3 length: 14 amino acids. The CDR3 sequence is CASSLGQMNTEAFF. The CDR3 DNA reads as TGCGCCAGCAGCTTGGGGCAGATGAACACTGAAGCTTTCTTT.

V gene TRBV5-1 combines with J gene TRBJ1-3; D remains unclear. V was pared by 5 bases and J by 0 bases, with 9 bases between. The CDR3 contains 14 residues. Germline V gene lookup returns CDR1 SGHRS and CDR2 YFSETQ. This CDR3 is CASSPSGSGNTIYF. DNA for the CDR3: TGCGCCAGCAGTCCCTCGGGCTCTGGAAACACCATATATTTT.

This clone occurred once. This CDR3 reads CSGRGNTEAFF. CDR3 nucleotides: TGCAGCGGCAGGGGTAACACTGAAGCTTTCTTT. The chain joins TRBV29-1 to TRBJ1-1, with a tentative D call TRBD1 (6 bases). There are 11 residues in the CDR3. Trimming took off 7 bases at V and 2 bases at J, with 8 bases between the two ends. CDR1 and CDR2 (germline): SQVTM, ANQGSEA.

The J gene is TRBJ1-5, the V gene TRBV19, with 7 bases that match TRBD1. V dropped 6 bases and J dropped 0; count of bases not matched to a gene: 5. The CDR3 is 15 residues long. Germline V gene lookup returns CDR1 LNHDA and CDR2 SQIVND (reference sequence). DNA for the CDR3: TGTGCCAGTAGCAGGGGACAGCATAGCAATCAGCCCCAGCATTTT. Translated: CASSRGQHSNQPQHF.

The chain uses TRBV6-5 and TRBJ1-1, with no clear D. With 4 bases removed from V and 0 bases from J, the gap between germline ends came to 6 bases. The CDR3 length is 13 residues. In germline, CDR1 is MNHEY, CDR2 SVGAGI. The CDR3 is CASSFLMNTEAFF. The CDR3 coding sequence is TGTGCCAGCAGTTTCCTAATGAACACTGAAGCTTTCTTT.

This clone was seen a single time. The rearrangement joins TRBV7-2 to TRBJ2-1; D perhaps matches TRBD1 (6 bases). Trimming removed 1 base from V and 6 bases from J, with 7 bases in between. Germline-derived CDR1 and CDR2 are SGHTA and FQGNSA. CDR3 size: 13 residues. CDR3 sequence (DNA): TGTGCCAGCAGCTTAGTGGGGGCCAATGAGCAGTTCTTC. Translated, it gives CASSLVGANEQFF.